Below, 30 T cell receptor beta chains from the same sample are listed, as sequenced in a study of shared clonotypes between healthy human individuals. TCRdb's table, derived via immunoSEQ multiplex PCR, lists solely in-frame clones and lacks some. The table includes approximately 2.4 million clones, approximately 94% detected once. The specimen was naive CD4+ T cells sorted from blood. Subset defined: CD45RA+ positively selected. The receptor set was obtained from a man between 18 and 35 years old in good health.

The rearrangement uses TRBV6-1 and TRBJ1-2; 10 nucleotides line up with TRBD1. The germline V gene encodes CDR1 MNHNS and CDR2 SASEGT. V lost 7 bases to trimming and J lost 8 bases; unmatched junction nucleotides: 7. This CDR3 is 13 amino acids long. The CDR3 nucleotides read TGTGCCAGCAAGAGGAGGACAGGGGGAGGCTACACCTTC. Residues: CASKRRTGGGYTF.

This chain joins TRBV27 and TRBJ2-5, with D perhaps TRBD2 (7 bases). Per the germline V gene, CDR1 is MNHEY and CDR2 is SMNVEV (reference sequence). The CDR3 is 18 amino acids. Trimming took off 0 bases at V and 4 bases at J, with 21 bases between the two ends. The CDR3 region is CASSLSGLKARGGETQYF. CDR3 nucleotide sequence: TGTGCCAGCAGTTTATCTGGACTAAAGGCGAGGGGGGGAGAGACCCAGTACTTC.

This rearrangement joins TRBV5-4 to TRBJ2-5; 8 bases are a match to TRBD1. Germline V gives CDR1 SGHNT, CDR2 YYREEE (reference sequence). The ends lost 2 bases at V and 5 bases at J; junction bases unmatched: 8. This CDR3 region has 15 residues. This CDR3 is CASSFRTGMGETQYF. CDR3 DNA: TGTGCCAGCAGCTTTCGGACAGGGATGGGGGAGACCCAGTACTTC.

The chain combines TRBV11-1 with TRBJ2-2; D gene ambiguous. The CDR3 contains 13 residues. V was clipped by 1 base and J by 3 bases, with 3 bases between them. CDR1 and CDR2 from the germline V gene are SGHAT and FQDESV (reference sequence). This chain's CDR3 is CASSLGYTGELFF. The CDR3 DNA sequence: TGTGCCAGCAGCTTAGGGTACACCGGGGAGCTGTTTTTT.

As regards this clone: No conserved phenylalanine or tryptophan ends this CDR3, so it is likely a read error. The DNA is omitted, as the CDR3 cannot be located on it reliably, and the CDR3 follows TCRdb's listing. This rearrangement joins TRBV5-6 to TRBJ2-7; no DNA check was done on the table's D call, TRBD1. With termini counted, the CDR3 has 11 amino acids. Germline lookup yields CDR1 SGHDT and CDR2 YYEEEE. This chain's CDR3 is CASSQGQSQVI.

The chain links TRBV4-1 to TRBJ2-6; TRBD2 matches 10 bases. The CDR3 contains 21 residues. CDR1 MGHRA and CDR2 YSYEKL come from the germline V gene. Trimming cost V 4 bases and J 3 bases; bases outside gene matches: 18. The CDR3 protein is CASSPRFSGGPWAGGANVLTF. In DNA form, the CDR3 reads TGCGCCAGCAGCCCCAGGTTTAGCGGGGGGCCCTGGGCTGGTGGGGCCAACGTCCTGACTTTC.

On this clone: In the same sample, other DNA sequences code for this CDR3. The genes are TRBV5-1 and TRBJ1-4; no clear D gene. This CDR3 comprises 12 residues. The V gene lost 1 base and the J gene lost 4 bases, with 2 bases spanning the gap. Germline values: CDR1 SGHRS, CDR2 YFSETQ. CDR3 region: CASSLNNEKLFF. CDR3 coding DNA: TGCGCCAGCAGCTTGAATAATGAAAAACTGTTTTTT.

In regard to this clone: One end of the junction fails to match germline, which may point to a read error. The CDR3 is CANSPLDRAVETQYF. In nucleotides, the CDR3 is TGTGCCAACTCACCACTGGACAGGGCGGTAGAGACCCAGTACTTC. This chain uses TRBV18 with TRBJ2-5; 8 nucleotides agree with TRBD1. Germline V gene data show CDR1 as KGHSH and CDR2 as LQKENI. This CDR3 region has 15 residues.

The chain recombines TRBV2 with TRBJ1-2; TRBD1 is a possible D gene (5 bases). Trimming removed 6 bases from V and 4 bases from J, with 15 bases in between. Germline-derived CDR1 and CDR2 are SNHLY and FYNNEI. This CDR3 is 14 amino acids long. The CDR3, as DNA: TGTGCCAGCAGCGTGAGGGGCAATCTCTATGGCTACACCTTC. This gives the protein CASSVRGNLYGYTF.

This clone was picked up one time. The J gene is TRBJ2-5, the V gene TRBV18; 10 bases fit TRBD2. The CDR3 contains 15 residues. Unmatched junction bases numbered 7, after V lost 4 bases and J lost 5 bases. CDR1 is KGHSH and CDR2 is LQKENI in the germline V gene. CDR3 protein: CASSRSGGALETQYF. The DNA for the CDR3 is TGTGCCAGCTCACGGAGCGGGGGGGCCCTGGAGACCCAGTACTTC.

The chain combines TRBV11-2 with TRBJ2-5, with a weak D call TRBD1 (5 bases). Deletions cut 6 bases from V and 4 bases from J, with 12 bases between. CDR1 is SGHAT, CDR2 FQNNGV, per germline. The CDR3 has 13 residues. In DNA, the CDR3 is TGTGCCAGCAGGACCGTGGGGCGAGAGACCCAGTACTTC. It yields the protein CASRTVGRETQYF.

V and J are TRBV6-5 and TRBJ2-5; unclear D gene. This CDR3 is built from 15 residues. V dropped 4 bases and J dropped 5 bases, with 17 bases sitting between them. Germline CDR1 is MNHEY and CDR2 is SVGAGI. The CDR3 spells CASSFPIRSHETQYF. CDR3 bases: TGTGCCAGCAGTTTCCCGATACGGAGCCACGAGACCCAGTACTTC.

Of note for this clone: This CDR3 is also generated by other DNA sequences in the sample. The chain carries TRBV5-1 and TRBJ2-1, with unresolved D. CDR1 is SGHRS, CDR2 YFSETQ, per germline. The CDR3 totals 13 residues. Trimming stripped 0 bases from V and 6 bases from J, with 7 bases between. CDR3 nucleotide sequence: TGCGCCAGCAGCTTGGAATTAGCCAATGAGCAGTTCTTC. Protein: CASSLELANEQFF.

The gene calls are TRBV5-4 and TRBJ1-6; D gene unclear. The CDR3 runs 13 residues. The V and J ends lost 1 base and 5 bases respectively, with 4 bases between them. The germline CDR1 and CDR2 sequences are SGHNT and YYREEE (reference sequence). CDR3 region: CASSLSDNSPLHF. The CDR3 DNA follows: TGTGCCAGCAGCTTGTCCGATAATTCACCCCTCCACTTT.

The chain carries TRBV10-3 and TRBJ2-6; no clear D gene. V shed 0 bases and J shed 0 bases, with 9 bases lying between them. The CDR3 length is 17 residues. Germline CDR1 reads ENHRY; CDR2 reads SYGVKD. CDR3 loop: CAISESQLLSGANVLTF. As DNA, the CDR3 is TGTGCCATCAGTGAGTCACAACTGCTCTCTGGGGCCAACGTCCTGACTTTC.

The chain couples TRBV7-2 to TRBJ1-3; D uncertain. With 0 bases removed from V and 0 bases from J, the gap between germline ends came to 12 bases. The CDR3 is 17 amino acids. Per the germline V gene, CDR1 is SGHTA and CDR2 is FQGNSA. The CDR3 sequence: CASSLAGMLTSGNTIYF. As DNA, the CDR3 is TGTGCCAGCAGCTTAGCCGGCATGCTAACCTCTGGAAACACCATATATTTT.

The rearrangement uses TRBV6-5 and TRBJ1-1; D is unclear. The V end was cut by 2 bases, the J end by 0 bases, with 13 bases between. The CDR3 extends over 16 amino acids. Germline assignment: CDR1 MNHEY and CDR2 SVGAGI. The CDR3 nucleotides read TGTGCCAGCAGTTACCAGGAGGGAACCTTGAACACTGAAGCTTTCTTT. This gives the protein CASSYQEGTLNTEAFF.

This chain links TRBV15 with TRBJ1-5, with D possibly TRBD1 on 5 matching bases. The CDR3 extends over 14 amino acids. V shed 4 bases and J shed 2 bases, with 9 bases lying between them. Per germline, CDR1 LNHNV and CDR2 YYDKDF (reference sequence). CDR3 bases: TGTGCCACCAGCATCGAAGGGGGCAATCAGCCCCAGCATTTT. This sequence encodes CATSIEGGNQPQHF.

Concerning this clone itself: The identical CDR3 is also encoded by other nucleotide sequences in the sample. The chain combines TRBV5-6 with TRBJ2-7, with D unclear. Germline V CDR1 and CDR2: SGHDT, YYEEEE. There are 11 residues in the CDR3. With 2 bases removed from V and 4 bases from J, the gap between germline ends came to 4 bases. CDR3 DNA: TGTGCCAGCAGCTTAAGATACGAGCAGTACTTC. Translation: CASSLRYEQYF.

The chain recombines TRBV10-1 with TRBJ2-2, with 7 nucleotides matching TRBD2. Germline loops: CDR1 WNHNN, CDR2 SYGVQD (reference sequence). This CDR3 contains 15 residues. V shed 3 bases and J 4 bases; nucleotides not matched to a gene: 5. CDR3 residues: CASSDVGLPTGELFF. CDR3 coding DNA: TGCGCCAGCAGTGATGTGGGACTACCCACCGGGGAGCTGTTTTTT.

For this clone: Other DNA sequences in the same sample also yield this CDR3. This chain's CDR3 is CASSVLYEQYF. CDR3 coding DNA: TGTGCCAGCAGTGTCTTGTACGAGCAGTACTTC. The J gene is TRBJ2-7, the V gene TRBV2, with D unclear. The CDR3 consists of 11 residues. From germline, CDR1 is SNHLY and CDR2 FYNNEI. V was shortened by 4 bases and J by 4 bases, with 5 bases between the two germline ends.

The J gene is TRBJ1-6, the V gene TRBV11-2; D gene uncertain. Trimming shortened V by 5 bases and J by 14 bases, and 16 bases separated the two germline ends. Germline lookup yields CDR1 SGHAT and CDR2 FQNNGV. The CDR3 has 13 amino acids. The CDR3 sequence is CASSLGNSFALHF. The CDR3 bases are TGTGCCAGCAGCCTCGGGAACAGTTTTGCCCTCCACTTT.

DNA of the CDR3: TGCGCCAGCAGCCATGAGTTCAGAAGCTCTGGAAACACCATATATTTT. This translates into CASSHEFRSSGNTIYF. V gene TRBV4-1 combines with J gene TRBJ1-3; D is uncertain. The V end lost 3 bases, the J end lost 0 bases, and 12 bases lay between the germline ends. The CDR3 consists of 16 residues. Germline V gene lookup returns CDR1 MGHRA and CDR2 YSYEKL.

The count of this clone is one. The chain joins TRBV5-6 to TRBJ2-7; D is uncertain. Trimming took 4 bases from V and 3 from J, leaving 11 bases between them. The CDR3 length is 13 residues. Germline CDR1 SGHDT, CDR2 YYEEEE. The CDR3 DNA is TGTGCCAGCAGCCGACGGGTGATCTACGAGCAGTACTTC. Amino acids: CASSRRVIYEQYF.

The chain recombines TRBV10-3 with TRBJ2-7; tentative D call: TRBD2 (7 bases). Germline lookup yields CDR1 ENHRY and CDR2 SYGVKD. The length of the CDR3 is 11 residues. Between the trimmed V and J ends, which lost 2 bases and 11 bases, there was a span of 10 bases. The CDR3 nucleotides are TGTGCCATCAGTGAGGCGGGGGCGGAGTACTTC. It codes for CAISEAGAEYF.

The chain carries TRBV6-6 and TRBJ1-1; the match to TRBD1 covers 11 bases. The CDR3 contains 14 residues. In germline, CDR1 is MNHNY, CDR2 SVGAGI (reference sequence). J was trimmed by 6 bases and V by 5 bases; bases with no gene match: 5. The CDR3 DNA sequence: TGTGCCAGCAGTCCAGGACAGGGGGCCGCTGAAGCTTTCTTT. Translated: CASSPGQGAAEAFF.

The rearrangement uses TRBV6-9 and TRBJ2-7; D not certain. The germline CDR1 and CDR2 sequences are MNHGY and SVAAGI. Trimming removed 3 bases at V and 4 bases at J, with 13 bases between. This CDR3 comprises 14 residues. This chain's CDR3 is CASSYWAENYEQYF. The CDR3 coding sequence is TGTGCCAGCAGTTACTGGGCGGAAAATTACGAGCAGTACTTC.

DNA for the CDR3: TGCGCCAGCAGCTTGGAATCCTCGGCAGCAGGTTCACCCCTCCACTTT. Protein: CASSLESSAAGSPLHF. The gene calls are TRBV5-1 and TRBJ1-6; D gene uncertain. The CDR3 totals 16 residues. Germline V gives CDR1 SGHRS, CDR2 YFSETQ. V was shortened by 0 bases and J by 9 bases, with 16 bases between the two germline ends.

This clone was found a few times. This chain joins TRBV5-1 and TRBJ1-1; D ambiguous. Germline V gene sequence: CDR1 SGHRS, CDR2 YFSETQ. Trimming shortened V by 0 bases and J by 4 bases, and 10 bases separated the two germline ends. This CDR3 has 14 amino acids. As DNA, the CDR3 is TGCGCCAGCAGCTTGGAGATAGCGGGCACTGAAGCTTTCTTT. Residues: CASSLEIAGTEAFF.

The chain recombines TRBV11-2 with TRBJ1-4, with D maybe TRBD1 (5 bases). With 0 bases removed from V and 11 bases from J, the gap between germline ends came to 13 bases. There are 14 residues in the CDR3. Per the germline V gene, CDR1 is SGHAT and CDR2 is FQNNGV. The CDR3 sequence is CASSLEGPPGKLFF. DNA for the CDR3: TGTGCCAGCAGCTTAGAGGGGCCGCCCGGGAAACTGTTTTTT.